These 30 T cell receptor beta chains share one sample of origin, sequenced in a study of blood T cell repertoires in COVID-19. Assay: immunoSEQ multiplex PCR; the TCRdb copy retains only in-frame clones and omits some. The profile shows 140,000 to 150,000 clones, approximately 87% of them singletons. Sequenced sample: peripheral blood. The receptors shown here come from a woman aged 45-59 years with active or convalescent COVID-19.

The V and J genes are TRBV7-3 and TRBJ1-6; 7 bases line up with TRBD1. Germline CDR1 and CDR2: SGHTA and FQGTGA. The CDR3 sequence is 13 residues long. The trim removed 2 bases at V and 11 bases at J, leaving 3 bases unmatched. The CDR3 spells CASSLDREAPLHF. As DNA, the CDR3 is TGTGCCAGCAGCTTAGACAGGGAAGCACCCCTCCACTTT.

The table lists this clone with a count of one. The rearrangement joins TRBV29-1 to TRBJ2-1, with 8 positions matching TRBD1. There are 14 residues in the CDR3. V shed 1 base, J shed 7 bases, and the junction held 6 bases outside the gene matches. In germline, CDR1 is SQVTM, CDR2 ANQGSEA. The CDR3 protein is CSVEGQGRRNEQFF. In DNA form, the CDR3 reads TGCAGCGTTGAAGGACAGGGGAGGCGGAATGAGCAGTTCTTC.

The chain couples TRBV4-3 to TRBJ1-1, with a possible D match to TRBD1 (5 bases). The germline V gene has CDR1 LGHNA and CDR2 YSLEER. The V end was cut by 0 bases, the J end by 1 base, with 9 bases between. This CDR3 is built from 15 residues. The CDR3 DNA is TGCGCCAGCAGCCAAGATCTTCAGGGGAACACTGAAGCTTTCTTT. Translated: CASSQDLQGNTEAFF.

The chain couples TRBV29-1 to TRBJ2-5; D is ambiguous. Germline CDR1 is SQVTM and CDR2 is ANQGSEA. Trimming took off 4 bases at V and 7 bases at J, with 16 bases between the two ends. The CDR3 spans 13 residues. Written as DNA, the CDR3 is TGCAGCGTTGTGAGCGAAATTCCACGGACCCAGTACTTC. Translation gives CSVVSEIPRTQYF.

The CDR3 here is CASSLQWSLAGRETQYF. The CDR3 region has the DNA TGTGCCAGCAGTTTACAATGGAGTCTAGCGGGACGAGAGACCCAGTACTTC. V is TRBV28 and J is TRBJ2-5; TRBD2 matches 9 bases. J gave up 4 bases and V 2 bases, and 11 bases lay outside the gene matches. Germline V gene sequence: CDR1 MDHEN, CDR2 SYDVKM. This CDR3 comprises 17 residues.

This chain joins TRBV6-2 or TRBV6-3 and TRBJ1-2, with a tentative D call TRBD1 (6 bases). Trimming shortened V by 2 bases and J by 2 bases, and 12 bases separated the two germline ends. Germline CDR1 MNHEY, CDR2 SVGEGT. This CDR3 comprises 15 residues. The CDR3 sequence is CASSYTGQSNYGYTF. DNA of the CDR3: TGTGCCAGCAGTTACACCGGACAGTCCAACTATGGCTACACCTTC.

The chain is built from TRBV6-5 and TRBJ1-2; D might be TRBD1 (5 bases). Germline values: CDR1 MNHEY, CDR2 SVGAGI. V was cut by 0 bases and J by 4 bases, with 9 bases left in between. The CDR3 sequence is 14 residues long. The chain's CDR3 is CASSYSQGTYGYTF. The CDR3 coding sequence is TGTGCCAGCAGTTACTCGCAGGGAACCTATGGCTACACCTTC.

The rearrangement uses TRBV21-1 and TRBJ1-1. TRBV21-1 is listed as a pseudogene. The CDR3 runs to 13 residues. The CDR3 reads CASSKGRGTEAFF. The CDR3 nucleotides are TGTGCCAGCAGCAAAGGTAGAGGGACTGAAGCTTTCTTT.

The CDR3 sequence: CASSLSPLNEKLFF. The CDR3 bases are TGTGCCAGCAGTTTAAGCCCGTTAAATGAAAAACTGTTTTTT. The chain joins TRBV28 to TRBJ1-4; D is undetermined. This CDR3 has 14 residues. Trimming removed 2 bases at V and 5 bases at J, with 9 bases between. Germline CDR1 MDHEN, CDR2 SYDVKM. The whole variable domain, filled in from reference TRBV28 and TRBJ1-4, reads DVKVTQSSRYLVKRTGEKVFLECVQDMDHENMFWYRQDPGLGLRLIYFSYDVKMKEKGDIPEGYSVSREKKERFSLILESASTNQTSMYLCASSLSPLNEKLFFGSGTQLSVL.

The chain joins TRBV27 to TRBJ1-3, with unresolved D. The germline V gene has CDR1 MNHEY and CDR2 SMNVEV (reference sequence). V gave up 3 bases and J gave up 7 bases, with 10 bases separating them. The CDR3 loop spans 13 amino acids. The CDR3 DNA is TGTGCCAGCAGTTTCAGTCCGCGGAACACCATATATTTT. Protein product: CASSFSPRNTIYF.

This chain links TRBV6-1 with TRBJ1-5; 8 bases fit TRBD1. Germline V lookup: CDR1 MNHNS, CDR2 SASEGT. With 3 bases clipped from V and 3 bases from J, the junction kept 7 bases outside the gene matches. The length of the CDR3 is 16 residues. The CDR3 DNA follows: TGTGCCAGCAGTGACTGGACAGGGCAGGTCAATCAGCCCCAGCATTTT. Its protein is CASSDWTGQVNQPQHF.

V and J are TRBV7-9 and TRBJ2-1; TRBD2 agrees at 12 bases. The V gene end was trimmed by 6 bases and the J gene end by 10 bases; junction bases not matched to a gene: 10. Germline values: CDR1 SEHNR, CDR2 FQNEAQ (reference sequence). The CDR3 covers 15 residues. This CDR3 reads CASRTGTGTSGEQFF. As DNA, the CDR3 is TGTGCCAGCAGGACAGGCACCGGGACTAGCGGGGAGCAGTTCTTC.

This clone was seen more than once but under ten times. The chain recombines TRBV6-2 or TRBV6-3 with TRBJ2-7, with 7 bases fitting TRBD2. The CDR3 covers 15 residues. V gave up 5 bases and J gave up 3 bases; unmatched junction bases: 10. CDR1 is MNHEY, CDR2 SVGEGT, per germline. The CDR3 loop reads CASSHPREVLYEQYF. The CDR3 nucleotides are TGTGCCAGCAGTCACCCTCGGGAGGTACTCTACGAGCAGTACTTC.

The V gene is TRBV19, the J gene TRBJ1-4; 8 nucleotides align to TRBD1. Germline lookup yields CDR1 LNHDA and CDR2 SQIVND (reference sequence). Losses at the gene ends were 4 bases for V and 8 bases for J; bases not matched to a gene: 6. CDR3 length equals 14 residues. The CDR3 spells CASSKDRAREKLFF. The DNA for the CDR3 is TGTGCCAGTAGTAAGGACAGGGCACGCGAAAAACTGTTTTTT.

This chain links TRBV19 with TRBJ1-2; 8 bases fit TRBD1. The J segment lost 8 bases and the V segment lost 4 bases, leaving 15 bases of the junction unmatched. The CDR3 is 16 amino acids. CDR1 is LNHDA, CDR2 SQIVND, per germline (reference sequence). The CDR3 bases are TGTGCCAGTAGTAGTCACCCCGGGACAGGCAAAGAGGGCTACACCTTC. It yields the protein CASSSHPGTGKEGYTF. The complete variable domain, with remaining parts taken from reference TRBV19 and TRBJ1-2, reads DGGITQSPKYLFRKEGQNVTLSCEQNLNHDAMYWYRQDPGQGLRLIYYSQIVNDFQKGDIAEGYSVSREKKESFPLTVTSAQKNPTAFYLCASSSHPGTGKEGYTFGSGTRLTVV.

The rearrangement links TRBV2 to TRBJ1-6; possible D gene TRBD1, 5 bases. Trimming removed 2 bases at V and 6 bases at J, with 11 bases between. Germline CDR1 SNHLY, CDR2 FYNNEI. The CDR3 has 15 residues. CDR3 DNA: TGTGCCAGCAGTGAATCGGCAGGGATTAATTCACCCCTCCACTTT. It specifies CASSESAGINSPLHF.

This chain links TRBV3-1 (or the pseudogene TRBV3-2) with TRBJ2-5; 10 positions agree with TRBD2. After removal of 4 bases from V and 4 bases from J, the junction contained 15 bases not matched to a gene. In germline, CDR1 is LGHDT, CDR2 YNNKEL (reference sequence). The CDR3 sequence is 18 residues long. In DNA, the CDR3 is TGTGCCAGCAGCCCCCGGCTAGCGGGGGCTCTCGACGGAGAGACCCAGTACTTC. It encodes CASSPRLAGALDGETQYF.

The CDR3 region is CASSHQYPGGGNYGYTF. The CDR3 nucleotides are TGCGCCAGCAGTCACCAATACCCAGGGGGTGGTAACTATGGCTACACCTTC. V gene TRBV5-1 combines with J gene TRBJ1-2; 7 positions match TRBD1. The V and J ends lost 5 bases and 1 base, in that order; junction bases with no gene match: 14. In germline, CDR1 is SGHRS, CDR2 YFSETQ. The CDR3 has 17 residues.

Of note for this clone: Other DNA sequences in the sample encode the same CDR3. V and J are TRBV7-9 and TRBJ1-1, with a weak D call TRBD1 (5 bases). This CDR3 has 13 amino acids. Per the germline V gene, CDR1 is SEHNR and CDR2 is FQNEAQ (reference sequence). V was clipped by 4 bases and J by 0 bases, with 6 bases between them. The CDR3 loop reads CASSSTVNTEAFF. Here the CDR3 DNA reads TGTGCCAGCAGCTCGACAGTGAACACTGAAGCTTTCTTT.

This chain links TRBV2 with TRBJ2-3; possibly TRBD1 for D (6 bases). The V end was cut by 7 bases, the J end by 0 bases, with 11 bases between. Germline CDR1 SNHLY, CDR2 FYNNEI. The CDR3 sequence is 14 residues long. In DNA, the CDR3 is TGTGCCAGCAAGAAAGGGGGAAGCACAGATACGCAGTATTTT. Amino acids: CASKKGGSTDTQYF.

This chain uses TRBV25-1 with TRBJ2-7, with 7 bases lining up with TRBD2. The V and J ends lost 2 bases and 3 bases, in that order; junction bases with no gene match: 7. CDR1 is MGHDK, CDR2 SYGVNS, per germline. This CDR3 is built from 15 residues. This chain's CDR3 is CASSERPGGGYEQYF. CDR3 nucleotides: TGTGCCAGCAGTGAACGCCCGGGGGGTGGCTACGAGCAGTACTTC.

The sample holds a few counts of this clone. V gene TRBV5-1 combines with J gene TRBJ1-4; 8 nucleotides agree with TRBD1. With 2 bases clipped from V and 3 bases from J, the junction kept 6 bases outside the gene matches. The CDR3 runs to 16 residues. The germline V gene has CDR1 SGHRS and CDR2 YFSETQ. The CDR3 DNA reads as TGCGCCAGCAGCTTCGGGACAGGTCAATCTAATGAAAAACTGTTTTTT. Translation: CASSFGTGQSNEKLFF.

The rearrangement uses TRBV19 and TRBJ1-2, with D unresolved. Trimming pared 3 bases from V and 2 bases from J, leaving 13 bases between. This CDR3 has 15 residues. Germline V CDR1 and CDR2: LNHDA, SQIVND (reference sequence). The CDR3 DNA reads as TGTGCCAGTAGTATCAGATCAGCGGGGAACTATGGCTACACCTTC. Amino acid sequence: CASSIRSAGNYGYTF.

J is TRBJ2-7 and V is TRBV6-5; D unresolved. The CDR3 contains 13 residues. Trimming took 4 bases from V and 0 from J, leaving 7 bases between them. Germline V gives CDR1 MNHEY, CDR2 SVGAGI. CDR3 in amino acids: CASSFGSSYEQYF. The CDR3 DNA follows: TGTGCCAGCAGTTTCGGTTCCTCCTACGAGCAGTACTTC.

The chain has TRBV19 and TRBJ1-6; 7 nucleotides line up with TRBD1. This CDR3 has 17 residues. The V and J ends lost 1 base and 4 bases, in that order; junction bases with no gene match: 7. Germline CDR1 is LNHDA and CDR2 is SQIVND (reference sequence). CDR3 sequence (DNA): TGTGCCAGTAGTATAGCCTTTCGACAGGGTTATAATTCACCCCTCCACTTT. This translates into CASSIAFRQGYNSPLHF.

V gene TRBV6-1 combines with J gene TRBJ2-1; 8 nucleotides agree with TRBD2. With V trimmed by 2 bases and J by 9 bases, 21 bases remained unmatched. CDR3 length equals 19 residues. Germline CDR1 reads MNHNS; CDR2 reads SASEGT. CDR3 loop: CASSERRTSLYSVFFEQFF. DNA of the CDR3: TGTGCCAGCAGTGAAAGACGGACTAGCCTCTATTCCGTTTTCTTTGAGCAGTTCTTC.

The CDR3 region is CASSRERGQETQYF. CDR3 sequence (DNA): TGTGCCAGCAGCCGGGAGCGGGGCCAGGAGACCCAGTACTTC. V and J are TRBV7-6 and TRBJ2-5, with 7 bases matching TRBD2. The junction had 8 bases not matched to a gene; V was cut back by 5 bases and J by 5 bases. The CDR3 sequence is 14 residues long. Germline loops: CDR1 SGHVS, CDR2 FNYEAQ.

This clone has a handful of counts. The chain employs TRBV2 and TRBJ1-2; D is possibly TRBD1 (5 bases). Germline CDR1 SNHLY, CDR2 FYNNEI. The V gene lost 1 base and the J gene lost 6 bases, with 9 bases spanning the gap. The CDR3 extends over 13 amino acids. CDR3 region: CASSEVQGDGYTF. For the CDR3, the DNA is TGTGCCAGCAGTGAAGTGCAGGGCGATGGCTACACCTTC.

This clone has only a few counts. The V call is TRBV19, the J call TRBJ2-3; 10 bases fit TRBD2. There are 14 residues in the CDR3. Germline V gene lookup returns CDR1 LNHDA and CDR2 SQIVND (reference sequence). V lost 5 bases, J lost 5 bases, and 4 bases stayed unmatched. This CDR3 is CASSASGSGDTQYF. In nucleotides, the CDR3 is TGTGCCAGTAGTGCTAGCGGGAGCGGAGATACGCAGTATTTT.

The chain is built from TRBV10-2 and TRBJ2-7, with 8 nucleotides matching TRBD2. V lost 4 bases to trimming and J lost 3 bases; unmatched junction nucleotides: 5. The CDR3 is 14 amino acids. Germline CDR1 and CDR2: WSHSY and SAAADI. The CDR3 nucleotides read TGCGCCAGCAGTGGAGTTGCGGGGGGCTACGAGCAGTACTTC. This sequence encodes CASSGVAGGYEQYF.